Listed below are T cell receptor beta chains from one sample, sequenced in a study of CD8 T cells in Susac syndrome. A single record per CDR3 protein comes from TCRdb applying MiXCR to the immunoSEQ multiplex PCR reads. The sample carries about 200,000 distinct CDR3 sequences, 90% to 95% recorded once. Sequenced material: CD4+ T cells from PBMCs. The receptor source for this set is a human donor with multiple sclerosis. The CDR3 runs from the conserved cysteine through the conserved F or W. Each record gives: D gene, clone size, V gene, J gene, CDR3 protein, CDR3 DNA. A D gene is named only where the DNA matches it firmly. Clone sizes are given selectively: once, few, many, or a class where the clone is expanded.

TRBD2	NA	TRBV14	TRBJ2-1	CASSHGTSVNEQFF	TGTGCCAGCAGCCATGGGACTAGCGTCAATGAGCAGTTCTTC
NA	NA	TRBV30	TRBJ2-2	CAWTRGAEELFF	TGTGCCTGGACCAGGGGAGCCGAGGAGCTGTTTTTT
TRBD1	NA	TRBV30	TRBJ1-5	CAWSGQGGQPQHF	TGTGCCTGGAGTGGACAGGGAGGACAGCCCCAGCATTTT
NA	NA	TRBV3-1	TRBJ2-7	CASSQAAVTYEQYF	TGTGCCAGCAGCCAAGCGGCGGTAACCTACGAGCAGTACTTC
NA	NA	TRBV30	TRBJ1-5	CAWSVGPQGITNQPQHF	TGTGCCTGGAGTGTAGGTCCGCAGGGGATTACAAATCAGCCCCAGCATTTT
TRBD2	NA	TRBV12-3/TRBV12-4	TRBJ2-3	CASSFLAGVGTDTQYF	TGTGCCAGCAGTTTCCTAGCGGGAGTGGGCACAGATACGCAGTATTTT
NA	few	TRBV7-9	TRBJ2-3	CASSLDSDTQYF	TGTGCCAGCAGCTTAGATTCTGATACGCAGTATTTT
NA	NA	TRBV30	TRBJ2-6	CACQGGYSGANVLTF	TGTGCCTGCCAAGGGGGATACTCTGGGGCCAACGTCCTGACTTTC
NA	NA	TRBV6-2/TRBV6-3	TRBJ1-2	CASSSGQYGYTF	TGTGCCAGCAGTTCCGGACAGTATGGCTACACCTTC
TRBD2	NA	TRBV6-1	TRBJ2-7	CASRPPGLAGGYEQYF	TGTGCCAGCAGACCCCCGGGACTAGCGGGAGGATACGAGCAGTACTTC
TRBD1	NA	TRBV20-1	TRBJ2-7	CSAKGATGAYEQYF	TGCAGTGCCAAGGGGGCGACAGGGGCCTACGAGCAGTACTTC
NA	NA	TRBV5-1	TRBJ2-5	CASSVSTAEETQYF	TGCGCCAGCAGCGTCTCGACAGCCGAAGAGACCCAGTACTTC
NA	NA	TRBV5-1	TRBJ1-1	CASTEDTGGTEAFF	TGCGCCAGCACCGAGGACACTGGAGGGACTGAAGCTTTCTTT
NA	NA	TRBV12-3/TRBV12-4	TRBJ2-7	CASSPFRDFLRQYF	TGTGCCAGCAGTCCATTCCGGGACTTTCTTCGCCAGTACTTC
NA	once	TRBV29-1	TRBJ2-5	CSVLGGAGETQYF	TGCAGCGTGTTAGGGGGGGCGGGAGAGACCCAGTACTTC
NA	NA	TRBV6-4	TRBJ1-2	CASSDGGPGYTF	TGTGCCAGCAGTGACGGCGGGCCTGGCTACACCTTC
TRBD1	NA	TRBV29-1	TRBJ2-3	CSTGDRGRDTQYF	TGCAGCACCGGGGACAGGGGGCGAGATACGCAGTATTTT
NA	NA	TRBV30	TRBJ2-2	CAWSVVGSTGELFF	TGTGCCTGGAGTGTGGTCGGGTCCACCGGGGAGCTGTTTTTT
NA	NA	TRBV30	TRBJ2-3	CAWIGSEKSDTQYF	TGTGCCTGGATAGGCTCAGAAAAATCAGATACGCAGTATTTT
NA	NA	TRBV9	TRBJ2-1	CASSVAADWPNEQFF	TGTGCCAGCAGCGTAGCCGCGGACTGGCCCAATGAGCAGTTCTTC
NA	NA	TRBV7-2	TRBJ1-5	CASSPLRGRNQPQHF	TGTGCCAGCAGCCCTCTAAGAGGGAGGAATCAGCCCCAGCATTTT
NA	NA	TRBV2	TRBJ1-1	CASSEQGQNTEAFF	TGTGCCAGCAGTGAACAGGGCCAGAACACTGAAGCTTTCTTT
TRBD2	NA	TRBV27	TRBJ2-1	CASSRTSLSGEQFF	TGTGCCAGCTCCCGGACTAGCCTTTCTGGTGAGCAGTTCTTC
TRBD2	NA	TRBV3-1	TRBJ2-3	CASSQGKRRGGTDTQYF	TGTGCCAGCAGCCAAGGGAAACGGCGGGGGGGCACAGATACGCAGTATTTT
NA	NA	TRBV18	TRBJ1-5	CASSPELPDRQPQHF	TGTGCCAGCTCACCAGAGCTCCCGGATCGCCAGCCCCAGCATTTT
NA	NA	TRBV30	TRBJ1-5	CAWSGKDSSNQPQHF	TGTGCCTGGAGTGGGAAGGACAGTAGCAATCAGCCCCAGCATTTT
NA	NA	TRBV9	TRBJ2-2	CASSVDRGELFF	TGTGCCAGCAGCGTAGACAGGGGGGAGCTGTTTTTT
NA	once	TRBV24-1	TRBJ2-1	CATSAPGIAGYNEQFF	TGTGCCACCAGTGCCCCGGGAATTGCAGGATACAATGAGCAGTTCTTC
NA	once	TRBV29-1	TRBJ2-5	CSGGLGQQETQYF	TGCAGCGGTGGCCTAGGACAGCAAGAGACCCAGTACTTC
TRBD1	NA	TRBV15	TRBJ2-7	CATSRDIGDRVLEQYF	TGTGCCACCAGCAGAGATATCGGGGACAGGGTCCTCGAGCAGTACTTC
NA	once	TRBV2	TRBJ2-3	CASSREDSTQYF	TGTGCCAGCTCTAGGGAGGACTCCACGCAGTATTTT
TRBD1	NA	TRBV5-1	TRBJ1-2	CASNPGQGNYGYTF	TGCGCCAGCAACCCCGGACAGGGGAACTATGGCTACACCTTC
NA	NA	TRBV7-9	TRBJ2-7	CAGGNPYEQYF	TGTGCCGGCGGGAACCCCTACGAGCAGTACTTC
NA	once	TRBV20-1	TRBJ2-7	CSARDQGETGNYF	TGCAGTGCTAGAGATCAAGGGGAAACAGGAAATTACTTC
NA	NA	TRBV5-6	TRBJ2-5	CASSQSAVTQYF	TGTGCCAGCAGCCAAAGCGCGGTGACCCAGTACTTC
NA	NA	TRBV14	TRBJ2-4	CASSQEVRGGKNIQYF	TGTGCCAGCAGCCAAGAAGTCAGGGGGGGCAAAAACATTCAGTACTTC
NA	once	TRBV5-4	TRBJ2-7	CASSLGQTSLGEQYF	TGTGCCAGCAGCTTGGGGCAGACTAGTTTGGGGGAGCAGTACTTC
TRBD2	NA	TRBV20-1	TRBJ2-3	CSAVPGLADDRQYF	TGCAGTGCTGTCCCGGGACTAGCGGATGATAGGCAGTATTTT
NA	NA	TRBV18	TRBJ2-1	CASSPTEYNEQFF	TGTGCCAGCTCACCGACGGAGTACAATGAGCAGTTCTTC
NA	NA	TRBV20-1	TRBJ2-7	CSGLRDTYEQYF	TGCAGTGGTCTCCGGGACACCTACGAGCAGTACTTC
NA	NA	TRBV5-1	TRBJ2-3	CASSLAPPPDTQYF	TGCGCCAGCAGCTTGGCCCCCCCTCCTGATACGCAGTATTTT
NA	NA	TRBV18	TRBJ2-5	CASSTYQETQYF	TGTGCCAGCTCAACGTACCAAGAGACCCAGTACTTC
NA	once	TRBV30	TRBJ2-4	CAWSQGLLAKNIQYF	TGTGCCTGGTCCCAGGGGCTACTAGCCAAAAACATTCAGTACTTC
NA	NA	TRBV25-1	TRBJ2-7	CASKSSGTPGRNEQYF	TGTGCCAGCAAGTCCTCCGGGACCCCTGGGCGAAACGAGCAGTACTTC
NA	NA	TRBV5-1	TRBJ2-5	CASSLGLYQETQYF	TGCGCCAGCAGCTTGGGTTTGTACCAAGAGACCCAGTACTTC
NA	NA	TRBV20-1	TRBJ2-5	CSAPRQSGGETQYF	TGCAGTGCTCCCCGCCAATCAGGGGGGGAGACCCAGTACTTC
TRBD1	NA	TRBV5-4	TRBJ2-3	CASSPGTGASTDTQYF	TGTGCCAGCAGCCCGGGGACAGGTGCAAGCACAGATACGCAGTATTTT
NA	NA	TRBV2	TRBJ1-5	CASSDRLTQPQHF	TGTGCCAGCAGTGACAGGTTAACACAGCCCCAGCATTTT
NA	few	TRBV29-1	TRBJ1-1	CSVRQEANTEAFF	TGCAGCGTTCGGCAGGAGGCGAACACTGAAGCTTTCTTT
TRBD1	few	TRBV7-9	TRBJ2-2	CASRGQGGTGELFF	TGTGCCAGCAGGGGACAGGGAGGCACCGGGGAGCTGTTTTTT
NA	NA	TRBV30	TRBJ1-1	CAWSVVALTEAFF	TGTGCCTGGAGTGTAGTTGCCCTTACCGAAGCTTTCTTT
TRBD1	NA	TRBV5-1	TRBJ2-2	CASSSRQGWDGELFF	TGCGCCAGCAGCTCGAGACAGGGATGGGACGGGGAGCTGTTTTTT
NA	NA	TRBV6-5	TRBJ1-2	CASSYSNGGFYGYTF	TGTGCCAGCAGTTACTCGAACGGGGGTTTCTATGGCTACACCTTC